This is a list of T cell receptor beta chains from one sample in a study of cytomegalovirus exposure and HLA in healthy donors. TCRdb's copy holds only in-frame clones and misses some; the assay was immunoSEQ multiplex PCR. Among 150,000 to 200,000 clones, roughly 83% were seen once, and the ten largest hold roughly 0.38%. Sample: PBMCs. The receptors were gathered from a boy aged 2 to 10 in good health and CMV-seronegative. The conserved cysteine and the conserved F or W are not part of the CDR3 here.

J gene,V gene,CDR3 length,CDR3 protein
TRBJ1-2,TRBV19,13,ASSTTRRGVYGYT
TRBJ2-7,TRBV28,13,ASKRDRTNSYEQY
TRBJ2-5,TRBV19,11,ASSQAGGETQY
.,TRBV7-9,14,ASSFGLRGSPLEQY
TRBJ2-1,TRBV29-1,11,SVLRGPRNEQF
TRBJ2-5,TRBV7-9,11,ASSSGQQETQY
TRBJ1-6,TRBV30,11,AWDDRNNSPLH
TRBJ1-1,TRBV19,13,ASSSPGQLNTEAF
TRBJ1-5,TRBV19,12,ASSIGTENQPQH
TRBJ2-5,TRBV29-1,11,STATSQYETQY
TRBJ2-5,TRBV5-1,11,ASSLFRGETQY
TRBJ2-7,TRBV13,14,ASSLGTRTPLNEQY
.,TRBV1,14,TSSQDGLAGEHEQY
TRBJ2-1,TRBV28,15,ASSLPGGRALYNEQF
TRBJ2-1,TRBV7-9,12,ASSARDRGNEQF
TRBJ2-1,TRBV5-6,12,ASSLLAGEGEQF
.,TRBV12-5,14,ASGFSTAKTSYEQY
TRBJ1-1,TRBV27,13,ASSLSGTGRTEAF
TRBJ1-1,TRBV6-5,13,ASRLLTRGGAEAF
TRBJ2-7,TRBV4-2,14,ASSQDSSGRAYEQY
TRBJ2-7,TRBV4-2,12,ASSRDRTTYEQY
TRBJ2-5,TRBV7-9,14,ASSLVSTGGQETQY
TRBJ2-1,TRBV4-1,15,ASSQDEGTSSYNEQF
TRBJ2-1,TRBV7-9,13,ASSPTSGRYNEQF
TRBJ2-1,TRBV19,12,ASMPGLASNEQF
TRBJ1-2,TRBV28,12,ASSLEGASYGYT
TRBJ1-4,TRBV5-4,14,ASSLTTDRGKEKLF
TRBJ1-1,TRBV9,13,ASSPTSTANTEAF
TRBJ2-6,TRBV23-1,18,ASSQSRPDSKLLGANVLT
TRBJ1-4,TRBV7-8,11,ASSLVTGEKLF
TRBJ2-3,TRBV2,12,ASSPGQVSDTQY
TRBJ2-1,TRBV4-1,16,ASSQDRIGQEWYNEQF
TRBJ1-5,TRBV4-2,13,ASSQIGGFNQPQH
TRBJ2-7,TRBV6-6,12,ASSYSSAEYEQY
TRBJ1-1,TRBV28,10,ASSLTGANAF
TRBJ2-2,TRBV5-4,13,ASSSSGGLTGELF
TRBJ2-7,TRBV19,11,ASTPGVGYEQY
TRBJ1-5,TRBV19,14,ASSTQTGISNQPQH
TRBJ2-7,TRBV27,11,ASSLAVHHEQY
TRBJ1-4,TRBV6-6,12,ASSYRGQGSKLF
TRBJ1-1,TRBV2,13,ASSPLGQANTEAF
TRBJ1-5,TRBV25-1,15,ASSAAGTGGRNQPQH
TRBJ2-1,TRBV5-1,14,ASSLAGDVSYNEQF
TRBJ2-7,TRBV15,14,ATSSWDRADIYEQY
TRBJ2-7,TRBV19,18,ASSILQSRVTYHSSYEQY
TRBJ2-3,TRBV7-3,13,ASSLTWEGADTQY
TRBJ2-7,TRBV4-1,9,ASRDAGEQY
TRBJ2-1,TRBV7-3,13,ASSFGTSGYNEQF
TRBJ2-4,TRBV4-2,11,ASSQDRGQRSY
TRBJ1-2,TRBV10-2,13,ASSESAAINYGYT
TRBJ2-5,TRBV6-1,13,ASINPGTGLETQY
TRBJ2-1,TRBV19,13,ASSIASGRHNEQF
TRBJ2-2,TRBV5-1,14,ASSPLGGLNTGELF
TRBJ2-2,TRBV14,13,ASSRKQGASGELF
TRBJ2-3,TRBV4-1,13,ASSRTGGSTDTQY
TRBJ1-6,TRBV5-6,12,ASSSVGTRSPLH
TRBJ2-7,TRBV5-5,13,ASSLFGQGIDEQY